This T cell receptor (beta chain) appears in the sequencing data of a study of blood T cell repertoires in COVID-19. Clones were sequenced by immunoSEQ multiplex PCR, and TCRdb holds only the in-frame ones, with some missing. The sample contains fewer than 250,000 clones, approximately 89% of which appear only once. Source material: peripheral blood. The TCR was taken from a woman aged 60-75 years who had recovered from COVID-19.

The CDR3 loop is CATSDAGPDSGGRYNEQFF. The CDR3, as DNA: TGTGCCACCAGTGATGCGGGACCCGACAGCGGGGGAAGGTACAATGAGCAGTTCTTC. This chain joins TRBV24-1 and TRBJ2-1; 8 bases are shared with TRBD2. This CDR3 has 19 amino acids. Germline assignment: CDR1 KGHDR and CDR2 SFDVKD. Trimming at V came to 3 bases and at J to 4 bases, leaving 16 bases not matched to a gene.